The next 21 T cell receptor beta chains were all read from a single sample in a study of memory CD4+ T cells and cytomegalovirus serostatus. Using immunoSEQ multiplex PCR, the repertoire was profiled, and TCRdb retains in-frame clones only, with some absent. The table lists 45,000 to 65,000 clones, 82% of them singletons. The sort gate was single viable CD3+CD4+CD8-CD45RO+ cells for memory CD4+ T cells. The material sequenced was memory CD4+ T cells from blood. These receptor sequences come from an adult in good health and CMV-seronegative.

This clone was recorded only once. This chain connects TRBV30 to TRBJ1-2, with D possibly being TRBD1 (5 bases). Germline V CDR1 and CDR2: GTSNPN, SVGIG (reference sequence). This CDR3 comprises 11 residues. The V end was cut by 4 bases, the J end by 5 bases, with 8 bases between. CDR3 region: CAWTRQYGYTF. The CDR3 DNA is TGTGCCTGGACCCGACAGTATGGCTACACCTTC.

The genes are TRBV7-6 and TRBJ2-7, with 8 positions matching TRBD2. V trimming: 2 bases; J trimming: 7 bases; junction bases outside the gene matches: 4. This CDR3 has 13 residues. Germline V CDR1 and CDR2: SGHVS, FNYEAQ. The CDR3 nucleotides are TGTGCCAGCAGCTTATTACGGGAGGGAGAGCAGTACTTC. Translation gives CASSLLREGEQYF.

The chain carries TRBV25-1 and TRBJ2-4; D is perhaps TRBD2 (6 bases). CDR3 length: 15 amino acids. From germline, CDR1 is MGHDK and CDR2 SYGVNS. Trimming removed 3 bases at V and 1 base at J, with 10 bases between. DNA of the CDR3: TGTGCCAGCAGTGAGGGGGGACTTGCCAAAAACATTCAGTACTTC. This translates into CASSEGGLAKNIQYF.

V gene TRBV18 combines with J gene TRBJ1-2; the match to TRBD1 covers 10 bases. Looked up from germline, CDR1 is KGHSH and CDR2 is LQKENI. This CDR3 spans 19 amino acids. After removal of 0 bases from V and 5 bases from J, the junction contained 15 bases not matched to a gene. The chain's CDR3 is CASSPPASTGGGRVYGYTF. The CDR3 coding sequence is TGTGCCAGCTCACCACCAGCCTCGACAGGGGGCGGGAGGGTGTATGGCTACACCTTC.

The genes are TRBV30 and TRBJ1-5, with D perhaps matching TRBD1 (5 bases). Trimming took off 0 bases at V and 0 bases at J, with 9 bases between the two ends. Germline V CDR1 and CDR2: GTSNPN, SVGIG (reference sequence). The CDR3 has 15 amino acids. DNA of the CDR3: TGTGCCTGGAGTGTAGGGACTTATAGCAATCAGCCCCAGCATTTT. Encoded protein: CAWSVGTYSNQPQHF.

The gene calls are TRBV2 and TRBJ2-5; 9 nucleotides align to TRBD2. CDR1 is SNHLY, CDR2 FYNNEI, per germline. V trimming: 8 bases; J trimming: 0 bases; junction bases outside the gene matches: 7. The CDR3 runs to 15 residues. The CDR3 DNA follows: TGTGCCAGCCGCGCGGGGGGGAAGTACCAAGAGACCCAGTACTTC. Translation: CASRAGGKYQETQYF.

This clone was seen a single time. This chain uses TRBV4-3 with TRBJ2-5; D call uncertain. Germline V lookup: CDR1 LGHNA, CDR2 YSLEER. The V end was cut by 3 bases, the J end by 5 bases, with 10 bases between. This CDR3 has 13 amino acids. The CDR3 protein is CASSQGPTETQYF. The CDR3 DNA reads TGCGCCAGCAGCCAGGGTCCGACGGAGACCCAGTACTTC.

The V and J genes are TRBV6-6 and TRBJ1-2, with 8 bases aligning to TRBD1. Germline V gene sequence: CDR1 MNHNY, CDR2 SVGAGI (reference sequence). The CDR3 loop spans 15 amino acids. Trimming at V came to 6 bases and at J to 4 bases, leaving 10 bases not matched to a gene. The CDR3 coding sequence is TGTGCCAGCAGACCGCGGACAGGGAGCCGCTATGGCTACACCTTC. Its translation is CASRPRTGSRYGYTF.

V and J are TRBV11-2 and TRBJ2-3; no reliable D call. The germline V gene encodes CDR1 SGHAT and CDR2 FQNNGV. The germline V and J ends were trimmed by 3 bases and 3 bases, with 7 bases remaining between them. CDR3 length: 13 amino acids. The CDR3 sequence is CASSFQYTDTQYF. The CDR3 nucleotides are TGTGCCAGCAGCTTTCAGTATACAGATACGCAGTATTTT.

The chain couples TRBV19 to TRBJ2-3; D is uncertain. Per the germline V gene, CDR1 is LNHDA and CDR2 is SQIVND (reference sequence). The CDR3 is 13 residues long. Trimming pared 6 bases from V and 1 base from J, leaving 8 bases between. In DNA, the CDR3 is TGTGCCAGTAGACCTATCGGCACAGATACGCAGTATTTT. It is translated as CASRPIGTDTQYF.

This chain connects TRBV6-4 to TRBJ1-2; D not resolved. The germline V gene encodes CDR1 MRHNA and CDR2 SNTAGT. The CDR3 loop spans 11 amino acids. Between the trimmed V and J ends, which lost 5 bases and 8 bases, there was a span of 9 bases. For the CDR3, the DNA is TGTGCCAGCAGTACTGGGGAAGGCTACACCTTC. Amino acids: CASSTGEGYTF.

The genes are TRBV28 and TRBJ2-3; TRBD1 might be the D (5 bases). CDR3 length: 15 amino acids. Trimming took 2 bases from V and 5 from J, leaving 14 bases between them. Germline-derived CDR1 and CDR2 are MDHEN and SYDVKM. CDR3 loop: CASSLSGHVIDTQYF. CDR3 bases: TGTGCCAGCAGTTTAAGTGGACATGTCATAGATACGCAGTATTTT.

The chain combines TRBV27 with TRBJ2-7; the D is unclear. The V end lost 3 bases, the J end lost 0 bases, and 12 bases lay between the germline ends. This CDR3 contains 15 residues. CDR1 is MNHEY, CDR2 SMNVEV, per germline (reference sequence). CDR3 coding DNA: TGTGCCAGCAGTTTGCGATCCTCGGGCTCCTACGAGCAGTACTTC. Its protein is CASSLRSSGSYEQYF.

This clone is categorized as medium-sized. The CDR3, as DNA: TGTGCCAGCAGCTTCCAGGGGGCCGAAGCTTTCTTT. This translates into CASSFQGAEAFF. The chain has TRBV7-9 and TRBJ1-1; TRBD1 matches at 8 bases. V lost 3 bases, J lost 8 bases, and 2 bases stayed unmatched. CDR3 length: 12 amino acids. Germline V gene lookup returns CDR1 SEHNR and CDR2 FQNEAQ (reference sequence).

This clone was detected only once. CDR3 amino acids: CASSLRGADTQYF. The CDR3 DNA sequence: TGTGCCAGCAGCCTTAGGGGCGCAGATACGCAGTATTTT. The chain uses TRBV11-2 and TRBJ2-3; possibly TRBD1 for D (5 bases). Trimming pared 5 bases from V and 4 bases from J, leaving 10 bases between. Germline V CDR1 and CDR2: SGHAT, FQNNGV. This CDR3 spans 13 amino acids.

On this clone: The identical CDR3 is also encoded by other nucleotide sequences in the sample. The rearrangement joins TRBV4-3 to TRBJ2-5; no reliable D call. The germline CDR1 and CDR2 sequences are LGHNA and YSLEER. V gave up 1 base and J gave up 7 bases, with 10 bases separating them. The CDR3 spans 13 residues. CDR3 bases: TGCGCCAGCAGCCAAGGCCTTGCGCCGACCCAGTACTTC. Translation gives CASSQGLAPTQYF.

V gene TRBV2 combines with J gene TRBJ2-5, with D perhaps being TRBD1 or TRBD2 (5 bases each). Deletions cut 2 bases from V and 7 bases from J, with 14 bases between. The CDR3 length is 14 residues. Germline CDR1 and CDR2: SNHLY and FYNNEI. DNA of the CDR3: TGTGCCAGCAGTGAACAGGACGGGACCGGGACCCAGTACTTC. Protein sequence: CASSEQDGTGTQYF.

The chain couples TRBV23-1 to TRBJ2-1; D gene ambiguous. TRBV23-1 is assigned to the ORF class and has an uncertain function. Trimming cost V 6 bases and J 0 bases, with 12 bases left between them. The CDR3 sequence is 15 residues long. CDR3 in amino acids: CASRPLLSSYNEQFF. The CDR3 DNA is TGCGCCAGCAGACCCCTGTTAAGCTCCTACAATGAGCAGTTCTTC.

This clone showed up just once. The chain has TRBV15 and TRBJ2-2; D not certain. This CDR3 contains 15 residues. The germline CDR1 and CDR2 sequences are LNHNV and YYDKDF (reference sequence). Between the trimmed V and J ends, which lost 0 bases and 5 bases, there was a span of 10 bases. The CDR3 loop reads CATSREARTTGELFF. The CDR3 DNA reads TGTGCCACCAGCAGAGAGGCTAGAACTACCGGGGAGCTGTTTTTT.

The chain couples TRBV5-1 to TRBJ1-4; 7 positions match TRBD1. With V trimmed by 4 bases and J by 3 bases, 3 bases remained unmatched. CDR3 length equals 14 residues. Germline V gene sequence: CDR1 SGHRS, CDR2 YFSETQ. DNA for the CDR3: TGCGCCAGCAGCCGGGACAGCCCTAATGAAAAACTGTTTTTT. This codes for CASSRDSPNEKLFF.

The chain has TRBV19 and TRBJ2-7, with TRBD1 identical over 7 bases. The CDR3 has 16 amino acids. Trimming removed 3 bases from V and 7 bases from J; junction bases left unmatched: 15. Germline V lookup: CDR1 LNHDA, CDR2 SQIVND (reference sequence). The CDR3 DNA follows: TGTGCCAGTAGTATTGATAGTTTGAGAGGGGGCTGGGAGCAGTACTTC. The encoded protein is CASSIDSLRGGWEQYF.